These T cell receptor beta chains were read from a single sample in a study of CD8 T cells in Susac syndrome. From the immunoSEQ multiplex PCR reads, TCRdb called clonotypes with MiXCR, one entry per CDR3 protein. Among roughly 200,000 distinct CDR3 sequences listed, 90% to 95% were seen once. The sample consisted of CD4+ T cells from PBMCs. The receptors come from a human donor with Susac syndrome. Both conserved end residues are part of each CDR3. A D gene is named only where the DNA matches it firmly. The size of a clone is reported for some rows only, either as once, few or many, or as a class for expanded clones.

CDR3nt,CDR3aa,j_gene,d_gene,v_gene,abundance
TGCAGCGTTGTCCCAGATACGCAGTATTTT,CSVVPDTQYF,TRBJ2-3,.,TRBV29-1,once
TGTGCCAGCAGCGTCCTCTCCGGGACAGGGGAAGAGACCCAGTACTTC,CASSVLSGTGEETQYF,TRBJ2-5,TRBD1,TRBV9,.
TGTGCCACCACCGCCCCCACAGGGCCTAGCACAGATACGCAGTATTTT,CATTAPTGPSTDTQYF,TRBJ2-3,.,TRBV15,.
TGCAGCGCCATAATGGGGGGGGGAGGCACAGATACGCAGTATTTT,CSAIMGGGGTDTQYF,TRBJ2-3,TRBD2,TRBV29-1,.
TGTGCCACCAGTGATTTGCAGGGAAGCACTGAAGCTTTCTTT,CATSDLQGSTEAFF,TRBJ1-1,.,TRBV24-1,.
TGCAGCGTTGATACACCAAGAGGGTTCGCAGATACGCAGTATTTT,CSVDTPRGFADTQYF,TRBJ2-3,.,TRBV29-1,.
TGTGCCAGCAGTGAAGCAAACAGGGGTCGGTTCTTC,CASSEANRGRFF,TRBJ2-1,TRBD1,TRBV2,.
TGTGCCTGGAGTACTAGCGGGGGCACAGATACGCAGTATTTT,CAWSTSGGTDTQYF,TRBJ2-3,TRBD2,TRBV30,.
TGTGCCAGCAGCCATCTTCCAGGGCCGAACACTGAAGCTTTCTTT,CASSHLPGPNTEAFF,TRBJ1-1,.,TRBV4-2,.
TGTGCCAGCAGCCAAGTAAGGAACACTGAAGCTTTCTTT,CASSQVRNTEAFF,TRBJ1-1,.,TRBV14,.
TGCGCCAGCAGCTTGCCCAGCCGCGGAGATACGCAGTATTTT,CASSLPSRGDTQYF,TRBJ2-3,.,TRBV5-1,.
TGTGCCACCACCAGTTACCAGTCTTACAATGAGCAGTTCTTC,CATTSYQSYNEQFF,TRBJ2-1,.,TRBV7-2,.
TGTGCCAGCAGTCAAGGACAGGAAGAAGAGACCCAGTACTTC,CASSQGQEEETQYF,TRBJ2-5,TRBD1,TRBV4-2,.
TGTGCCAGTTCGGACAGGGGTAGCTCTGGGGCCAACGTCCTGACTTTC,CASSDRGSSGANVLTF,TRBJ2-6,TRBD1,TRBV9,.
TGTGCCAGCAGCGAGCCTCGGGGGGGCCATGGAAGTGAGCAGTTCTTC,CASSEPRGGHGSEQFF,TRBJ2-1,TRBD2,TRBV3-1,.
TGCAGTGCCTTGGCCGGGACAGACTACGAGCAGTACTTC,CSALAGTDYEQYF,TRBJ2-7,TRBD1,TRBV20-1,.
TGTGCCAGCAGCTCGCCCCCATCACCCCTCCACTTT,CASSSPPSPLHF,TRBJ1-6,.,TRBV7-2,.
TGTGCCAGCAGCCCCCTAACGGGAAGGGGTTCCTACGAGCAGTACTTC,CASSPLTGRGSYEQYF,TRBJ2-7,.,TRBV5-4,.
TGTGCCAGCAGGTTTTCCACCTCTGGAAACACCATATATTTT,CASRFSTSGNTIYF,TRBJ1-3,.,TRBV12-3/TRBV12-4,.
TGCAGTGCTAGTCTCGGGGGGCCCCAAGAGACCCAGTACTTC,CSASLGGPQETQYF,TRBJ2-5,.,TRBV20-1,once
TGTGCCAGCAGCCAAGATTTCGATGTTGTAGCGGGGGGCAATGAGCAGTTCTTC,CASSQDFDVVAGGNEQFF,TRBJ2-1,TRBD2,TRBV3-1,.
TGCAGCGCCCCCGGACAGGGAAGTTTGTGGAGCCAAGAGACCCAGTACTTC,CSAPGQGSLWSQETQYF,TRBJ2-5,TRBD1,TRBV29-1,.
TGTGCCAGCAGCGCCGGGGTATCGTCACCCCTCCACTTT,CASSAGVSSPLHF,TRBJ1-6,.,TRBV2,.
TGTGCCAGCGGTAACTATGGCTACACCTTC,CASGNYGYTF,TRBJ1-2,.,TRBV2,.